Shown below are 10 T cell receptor beta chains from a single sample sequenced in a study of blood T cell repertoires in COVID-19. Here immunoSEQ multiplex PCR was the method, and the copy in TCRdb shows in-frame clones only, minus some. The sample holds around 260,000 clones, 80% to 90% seen once. Sequencing was performed on PBMCs or T cells enriched from blood (not recorded which). These receptors came from a woman aged 30 to 39 who had recovered from COVID-19.

This clone was detected a few times. The rearrangement links TRBV19 to TRBJ2-2, with TRBD1 identical over 10 bases. V lost 6 bases and J lost 0; bases outside the gene matches: 10. From germline, CDR1 is LNHDA and CDR2 SQIVND (reference sequence). This CDR3 has 18 amino acids. CDR3 sequence reads: CASSSIDRGLANTGELFF. CDR3 DNA: TGTGCCAGTAGCAGCATCGACAGGGGGCTTGCGAACACCGGGGAGCTGTTTTTT.

This clone was seen only once. V and J are TRBV2 and TRBJ1-3; 9 bases align to TRBD1. There are 15 residues in the CDR3. In germline, CDR1 is SNHLY, CDR2 FYNNEI. Germline trimming cut 5 bases from V and 2 bases from J; bases unmatched to any gene: 4. The CDR3 spells CASSRQGGTGNTIYF. As DNA, the CDR3 is TGTGCCAGCAGTCGACAGGGGGGCACTGGAAACACCATATATTTT.

This clone was picked up one time. This sequence joins TRBV11-3 and TRBJ2-1; no clear D gene. Trimming cost V 4 bases and J 5 bases, with 6 bases left between them. This CDR3 has 12 amino acids. Germline assignment: CDR1 SGHNT and CDR2 YENEEA. CDR3 DNA: TGTGCCAGCAGCTCATCTAACAATGAGCAGTTCTTC. This gives the protein CASSSSNNEQFF.

This chain connects TRBV11-2 to TRBJ2-1; a weak D match, TRBD2 (6 bases). This CDR3 has 14 residues. V lost 6 bases and J 6 bases, leaving 15 bases between the germline ends. Germline V gene lookup returns CDR1 SGHAT and CDR2 FQNNGV. The CDR3 is CASSWDSVGNEQFF. The CDR3 DNA is TGTGCCAGCAGTTGGGACTCAGTGGGCAATGAGCAGTTCTTC.

This sequence joins TRBV13 and TRBJ1-1; D ambiguous. This CDR3 spans 13 amino acids. Germline lookup yields CDR1 PRHDT and CDR2 FYEKMQ (reference sequence). V was clipped by 4 bases and J by 1 base, with 7 bases between them. The CDR3 loop reads CASSSTKNTEAFF. In DNA, the CDR3 is TGTGCCAGCAGCTCTACTAAGAACACTGAAGCTTTCTTT. Supplemented by reference TRBV13 and TRBJ1-1, the full variable domain reads AAGVIQSPRHLIKEKRETATLKCYPIPRHDTVYWYQQGPGQDPQFLISFYEKMQSDKGSIPDRFSAQQFSDYHSELNMSSLELGDSALYFCASSSTKNTEAFFGQGTRLTVV.

The chain uses TRBV6-5 and TRBJ1-5, with D maybe TRBD1 (6 bases). CDR3 length: 15 amino acids. The germline V and J ends were trimmed by 4 bases and 0 bases, with 10 bases remaining between them. Per germline, CDR1 MNHEY and CDR2 SVGAGI. The CDR3 sequence: CASSSDSYSNQPQHF. The CDR3 region has the DNA TGTGCCAGCAGTTCGGACAGCTATAGCAATCAGCCCCAGCATTTT.

This chain joins TRBV23-1 and TRBJ1-1, with 9 bases matching TRBD1. TRBV23-1 is sorted into the ORF group, with uncertain function. V lost 1 base to trimming and J lost 1 base; unmatched junction nucleotides: 10. The CDR3 is made up of 18 amino acids. Written as DNA, the CDR3 is TGCGCCAGCAGTCAATTCCCCCCCCAACAGGGGGCGAACACTGAAGCTTTCTTT. This gives the protein CASSQFPPQQGANTEAFF.

The chain uses TRBV2 and TRBJ2-7, with D perhaps TRBD1 (6 bases). With 3 bases removed from V and 2 bases from J, the gap between germline ends came to 8 bases. Per germline, CDR1 SNHLY and CDR2 FYNNEI. The CDR3 has 13 amino acids. In DNA form, the CDR3 reads TGTGCCAGCAGTGACAGGGGACCCTACGAGCAGTACTTC. Protein: CASSDRGPYEQYF.

The chain has TRBV19 and TRBJ1-1; 10 positions match TRBD1. V gave up 5 bases and J gave up 2 bases; unmatched junction bases: 5. From germline, CDR1 is LNHDA and CDR2 SQIVND (reference sequence). The CDR3 runs to 15 residues. CDR3 coding DNA: TGTGCCAGTAGTTCCCTGACAGGGGGCAACACTGAAGCTTTCTTT. Encoded protein: CASSSLTGGNTEAFF.

The V call is TRBV6-8, the J call TRBJ2-5, with 11 bases matching TRBD2. Trimming cost V 6 bases and J 0 bases; bases outside gene matches: 9. CDR1 and CDR2 (germline): MNHGY, SAAAGT. The CDR3 contains 17 residues. CDR3 nucleotide sequence: TGTGCCAGCAGCCACAATACTAGCGGGAGTGACCAAGAGACCCAGTACTTC. The encoded protein is CASSHNTSGSDQETQYF.